This is a list of T cell receptor beta chains from one sample in a study of a mutant IDH1 vaccine in newly diagnosed glioma. The assay was immunoSEQ multiplex PCR, and TCRdb's table has in-frame clones only and misses some. The table includes more than 25,000 clones, 80% to 90% detected once. Their antigen targets remain unknown. Sequenced here: PBMCs, sampled from a glioma patient whose treatment included an IDH1 peptide vaccine. The origin of the receptors is a man between 18 and 29 years old with glioma. The CDR3 runs from the conserved cysteine through the conserved F or W. A D gene is named only where the DNA matches it firmly. The size field is filled for only some rows; it gives once, few, many or a size class.

j_gene	d_gene	abundance	v_gene	CDR3nt	CDR3aa
TRBJ1-1	TRBD1	-	TRBV5-1	TGCGCCAGCAGCATGGGACAGGGGGGGAGCACTGAAGCTTTCTTT	CASSMGQGGSTEAFF
TRBJ2-1	-	-	TRBV30	TGTGCCTGGAGTCCGGGCCCCAATGAGCAGTTCTTC	CAWSPGPNEQFF
TRBJ1-1	TRBD1	-	TRBV28	TGTGCCAGCAGTCAGGGGGGGTATACTGAAGCTTTCTTT	CASSQGGYTEAFF
TRBJ1-1	-	-	TRBV9	TGTGCCAGCAGCGTAGCTGGACAGATGAACACTGAAGCTTTCTTT	CASSVAGQMNTEAFF
TRBJ1-6	-	-	TRBV27	TGTGCCAGCAGCCCTGACAGGCAGCCTTCGAATTCACCCCTCCACTTT	CASSPDRQPSNSPLHF
TRBJ2-6	-	-	TRBV7-2	TGTGCCAGCAGCGTTAATACCCGAGTGGTTGGGGCCAACGTCCTGACTTTC	CASSVNTRVVGANVLTF
TRBJ1-1	TRBD1	-	TRBV28	TGTGCCAGCAGTTTAGGGTCAGGGGGGAACACTGAAGCTTTCTTT	CASSLGSGGNTEAFF
TRBJ1-1	-	-	TRBV7-2	TGTGCCAGCAGCCTGAAGGGGCCTAGGAACACTGAAGCTTTCTTT	CASSLKGPRNTEAFF
TRBJ1-1	-	once	TRBV29-1	TGCAGCGTTGAAGATCGATCAACTACTGAAGCTTTCTTT	CSVEDRSTTEAFF
TRBJ1-1	-	-	TRBV18	TGTGCCAGCTCACCCTTGATCGGGGACACTGAAGCTTTCTTT	CASSPLIGDTEAFF
TRBJ2-7	TRBD2	-	TRBV6-5	TGTGCCAGCAGTTACTCGATAGCGGGAGGATCCTACGAGCAGTACTTC	CASSYSIAGGSYEQYF
TRBJ1-4	TRBD1	-	TRBV6-5	TGTGCCAGCAGTTACCAAGGGGGCACTAATGAAAAACTGTTTTTT	CASSYQGGTNEKLFF
TRBJ1-5	-	-	TRBV19	TGTGCCAGTTGGAAAGGGGGGAATCAGCCCCAGCATTTT	CASWKGGNQPQHF
TRBJ2-1	-	-	TRBV9	TGTGCCAGCAGCGTAGAGACTAGCTACAATGAGCAGTTCTTC	CASSVETSYNEQFF
TRBJ2-3	-	few	TRBV4-3	TGCGCCAGCAGCCAAGATCTCCCATTTAGCACAGATACGCAGTATTTT	CASSQDLPFSTDTQYF
TRBJ1-1	-	-	TRBV7-9	TGTGCCAGCAGCCATTCCCCTGAAGCTTTCTTT	CASSHSPEAFF